This T cell receptor beta chain appears in the sequencing data of a study of Ad26.COV2.S vaccination and SARS-CoV-2 variants. Noted treatment: some 20 received Ad26.COV2.S at low or high dose, single or two shots; about 5 received placebo; per-sample allocation not given. The samples were gathered on day 63 after the first injection of vaccine or placebo. CDR1 and CDR2 from the germline V gene are SGHRS and YFSETQ. The junction had 16 bases not matched to a gene; V was cut back by 5 bases and J by 1 base. The CDR3 contains 18 residues. The assay was immunoSEQ multiplex PCR, and TCRdb's table has in-frame clones only and misses some. This table holds about 330,000 clones, roughly nine tenths found once.

The input for sequencing was peripheral blood, taken in a trial of Ad26.COV2.S vaccine versus placebo. J is TRBJ2-3 and V is TRBV5-1; 7 bases align to TRBD1. The origin of this receptor is a person aged 18-60 years who received the Ad26.COV2.S COVID-19 vaccine or a placebo. The CDR3 here is CASSLTRDSLGGTDTQYF. In DNA, the CDR3 is TGCGCCAGCAGTTTAACCCGGGACAGTCTTGGCGGCACAGATACGCAGTATTTT.